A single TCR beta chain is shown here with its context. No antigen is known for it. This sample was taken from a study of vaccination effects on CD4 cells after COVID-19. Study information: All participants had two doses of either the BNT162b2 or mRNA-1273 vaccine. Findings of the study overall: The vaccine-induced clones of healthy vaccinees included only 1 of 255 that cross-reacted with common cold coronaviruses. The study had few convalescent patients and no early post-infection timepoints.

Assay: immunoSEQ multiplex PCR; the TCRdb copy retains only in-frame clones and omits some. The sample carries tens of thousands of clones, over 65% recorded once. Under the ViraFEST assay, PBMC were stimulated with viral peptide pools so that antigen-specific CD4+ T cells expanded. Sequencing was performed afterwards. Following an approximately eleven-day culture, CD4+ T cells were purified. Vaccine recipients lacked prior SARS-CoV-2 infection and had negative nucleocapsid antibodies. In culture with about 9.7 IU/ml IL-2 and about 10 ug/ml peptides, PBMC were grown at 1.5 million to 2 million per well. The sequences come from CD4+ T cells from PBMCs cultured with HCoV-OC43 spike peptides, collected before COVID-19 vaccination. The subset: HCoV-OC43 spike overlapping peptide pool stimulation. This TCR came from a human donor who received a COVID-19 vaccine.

The CDR3 is CASSLIGRNTEAFF. The CDR3 region has the DNA TGTGCCAGCTCTCTCATAGGTAGAAACACTGAAGCTTTCTTT. The chain joins TRBV18 to TRBJ1-1; D remains ambiguous. The CDR3 is 14 residues long. Trimming cost V 6 bases and J 2 bases, with 13 bases left between them. CDR1 KGHSH and CDR2 LQKENI come from the germline V gene.